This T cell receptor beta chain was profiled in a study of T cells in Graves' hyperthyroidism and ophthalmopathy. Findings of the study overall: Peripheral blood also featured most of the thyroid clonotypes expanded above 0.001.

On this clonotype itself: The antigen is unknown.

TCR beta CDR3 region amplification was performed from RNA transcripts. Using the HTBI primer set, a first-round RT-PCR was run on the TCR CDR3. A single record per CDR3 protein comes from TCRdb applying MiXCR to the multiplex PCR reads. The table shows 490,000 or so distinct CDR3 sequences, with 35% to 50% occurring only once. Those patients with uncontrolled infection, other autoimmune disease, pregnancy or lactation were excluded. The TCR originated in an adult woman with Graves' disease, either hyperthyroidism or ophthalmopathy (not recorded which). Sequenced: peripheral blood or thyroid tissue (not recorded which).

DNA of the CDR3: TGTGCCAGCAGCCAGGAGGACAGGGGAGGCACTGAAGCTTTCTTT. Its protein product is CASSQEDRGGTEAFF. The V call is TRBV14, the J call TRBJ1-1; 9 bases are a match to TRBD1. Trimming removed 3 bases from V and 4 bases from J; junction bases left unmatched: 6. Germline loops: CDR1 SGHDN, CDR2 FVKESK. The CDR3 covers 15 residues. Filled out from reference TRBV14 and TRBJ1-1, the complete variable domain reads EAGVTQFPSHSVIEKGQTVTLRCDPISGHDNLYWYRRVMGKEIKFLLHFVKESKQDESGMPNNRFLAERTGGTYSTLKVQPAELEDSGVYFCASSQEDRGGTEAFFGQGTRLTVV.